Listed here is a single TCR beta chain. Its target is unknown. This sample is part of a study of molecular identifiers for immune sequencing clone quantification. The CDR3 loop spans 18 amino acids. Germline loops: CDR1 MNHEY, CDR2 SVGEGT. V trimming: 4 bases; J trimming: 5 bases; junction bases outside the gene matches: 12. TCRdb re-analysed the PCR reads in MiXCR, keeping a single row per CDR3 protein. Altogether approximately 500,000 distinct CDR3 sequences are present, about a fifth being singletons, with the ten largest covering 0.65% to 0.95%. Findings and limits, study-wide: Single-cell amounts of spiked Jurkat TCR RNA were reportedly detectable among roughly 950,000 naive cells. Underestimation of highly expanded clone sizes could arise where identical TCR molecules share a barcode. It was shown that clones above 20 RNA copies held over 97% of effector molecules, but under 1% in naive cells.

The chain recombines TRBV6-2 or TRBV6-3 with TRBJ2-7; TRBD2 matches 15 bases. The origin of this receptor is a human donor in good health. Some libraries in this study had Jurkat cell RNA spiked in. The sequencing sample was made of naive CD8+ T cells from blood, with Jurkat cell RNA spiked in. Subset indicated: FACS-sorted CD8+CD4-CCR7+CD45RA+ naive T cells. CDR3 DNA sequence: TGTGCCAGCAGTTTTCACCTCGGACTAGCGGGGGGGGTCGACGAGCAGTACTTC. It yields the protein CASSFHLGLAGGVDEQYF.